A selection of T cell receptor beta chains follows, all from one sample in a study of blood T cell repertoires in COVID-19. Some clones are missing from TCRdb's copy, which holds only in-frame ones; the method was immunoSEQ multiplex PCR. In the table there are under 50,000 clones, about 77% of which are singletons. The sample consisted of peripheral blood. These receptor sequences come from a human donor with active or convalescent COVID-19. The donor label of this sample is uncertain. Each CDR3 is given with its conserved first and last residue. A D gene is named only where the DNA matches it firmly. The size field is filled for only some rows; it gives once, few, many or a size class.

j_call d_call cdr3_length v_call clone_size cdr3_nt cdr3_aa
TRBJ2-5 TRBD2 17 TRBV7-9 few TGTGCCAGCAGCATTGGACTAGCGGGAAAGAGGTGGGAGACCCAGTACTTC CASSIGLAGKRWETQYF
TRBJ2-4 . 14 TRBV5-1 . TGCGCCAGCAAGCGAGCCAGGGGTGAAAACATTCAGTACTTC CASKRARGENIQYF
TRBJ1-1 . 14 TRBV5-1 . TGCGCCAGCAGGGGGGCAAGCGTGAACACTGAAGCTTTCTTT CASRGASVNTEAFF
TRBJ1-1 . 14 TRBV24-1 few TGTGCCACCCGGAACGGACAGATTAACACTGAAGCTTTCTTT CATRNGQINTEAFF
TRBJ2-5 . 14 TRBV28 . TGTGCCAGCAGGGAGCGGAGCGCCCAAGAGACCCAGTACTTC CASRERSAQETQYF
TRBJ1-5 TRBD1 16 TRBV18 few TGTGCCAGCTCGCCAACCGGGACAGGGGGAGATCAGCCCCAGCATTTT CASSPTGTGGDQPQHF
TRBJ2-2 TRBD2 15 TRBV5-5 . TGTGCCAGCAGTCGACTAGCGGGGAACACCGGGGAGCTGTTTTTT CASSRLAGNTGELFF
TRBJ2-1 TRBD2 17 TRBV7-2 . TGTGCCAGCAGCTTAGGGGCAGCGGGAGGGAGGTACAATGAGCAGTTCTTC CASSLGAAGGRYNEQFF
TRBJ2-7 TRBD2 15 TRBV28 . TGTGCCAGCAGACAGTGGACTAGCGGGTCCTACGAGCAGTACTTC CASRQWTSGSYEQYF
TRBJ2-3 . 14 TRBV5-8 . TGTGCCAGCAGCTTGGGGGCGCCGATAGATACGCAGTATTTT CASSLGAPIDTQYF
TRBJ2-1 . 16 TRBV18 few TGTGCCAGCTCACCGGGAGGCACTAGCCGTTACAATGAGCAGTTCTTC CASSPGGTSRYNEQFF
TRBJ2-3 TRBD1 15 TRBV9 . TGTGCCAGCAGCCCCTCGGACAGGGGGCTGGATACGCAGTATTTT CASSPSDRGLDTQYF
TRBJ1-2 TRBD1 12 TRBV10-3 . TGTGCCATCAGTAGGACAGGGGAGGGCTACACCTTC CAISRTGEGYTF
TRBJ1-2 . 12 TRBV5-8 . TGTGCCAGCAGCTTGGGAGACTGGGGCTACACCTTC CASSLGDWGYTF
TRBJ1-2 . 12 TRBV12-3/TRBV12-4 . TGTGCCAGCAGCCTGACGGAGGTAGGCTACACCTTC CASSLTEVGYTF
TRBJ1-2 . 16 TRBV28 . TGTGCCAGCAGCCTCGGACAGCTTCTAGCTAACTATGGCTACACCTTC CASSLGQLLANYGYTF
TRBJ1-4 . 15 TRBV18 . TGTGCCAGCTCGGGGGCTATTGCACCTCCTGAAAAACTGTTTTTT CASSGAIAPPEKLFF
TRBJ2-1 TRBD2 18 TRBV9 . TGTGCCAGCAGCGAACTAAACGGATCCCCTGCGGGAGCTACTGAGCAGTTCTTC CASSELNGSPAGATEQFF
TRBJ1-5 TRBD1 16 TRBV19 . TGTGCCAGTACCGCCGACAGGGGTGGGGTGAATCAGCCCCAGCATTTT CASTADRGGVNQPQHF
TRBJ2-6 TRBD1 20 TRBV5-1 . TGCGCCAGCAGCAGTCGACAGGGGCAGGGGTTGCTCTCTGGGGCCAACGTCCTGACTTTC CASSSRQGQGLLSGANVLTF
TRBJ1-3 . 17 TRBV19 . TGTGCCAGTAGTAATAGGCGGCGGGTACCCTCTGGAAACACCATATATTTT CASSNRRRVPSGNTIYF
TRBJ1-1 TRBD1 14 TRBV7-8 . TGTGCCAGCAGCCCTCCGGGACAGGGGAGTGAAGCTTTCTTT CASSPPGQGSEAFF
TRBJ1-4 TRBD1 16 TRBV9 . TGTGCCAGCAGCGTCTCCGGGACAGGGGGATTTGAAAAACTGTTTTTT CASSVSGTGGFEKLFF
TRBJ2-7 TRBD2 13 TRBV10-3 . TGTGCCATTTCCGGGACTAGCGACTACGAGCAGTACTTC CAISGTSDYEQYF
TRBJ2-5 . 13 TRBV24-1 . TGTGCCACTCGGGGGTCCGCACAAGAGACCCAGTACTTC CATRGSAQETQYF
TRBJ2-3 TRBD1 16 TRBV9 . TGTGCCAGCAGCCCGGACAGGGGGCCGACGGCAGATACGCAGTATTTT CASSPDRGPTADTQYF
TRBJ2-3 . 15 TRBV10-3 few TGTGCCATCAGTGAATCAAGCGAGAGCACAGATACGCAGTATTTT CAISESSESTDTQYF
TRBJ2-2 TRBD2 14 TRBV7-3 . TGTGCCAGCAGCTCCGGACTAGCGGGAGGGGAGCTGTTTTTT CASSSGLAGGELFF
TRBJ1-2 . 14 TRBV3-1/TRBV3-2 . TGTGCCAGCAGCCCGAGGTCCAGTAACTATGGCTACACCTTC CASSPRSSNYGYTF
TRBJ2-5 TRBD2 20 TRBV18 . TGTGCCAGCTCTCAGAGGAAACAGGGCCGACTAGCGGGAGGTCGAGAGACCCAGTACTTC CASSQRKQGRLAGGRETQYF
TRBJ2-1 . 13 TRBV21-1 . TGTGCCAGCAGCAGTACCAGGGGCAATGAGCAGTTCTTC CASSSTRGNEQFF
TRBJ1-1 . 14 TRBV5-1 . TGCGCCAGCAGCTCCCGGGGGGGGAACACTGAAGCTTTCTTT CASSSRGGNTEAFF
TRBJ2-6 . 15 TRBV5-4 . TGTGCCAGCAGCTTGGACAGGGCTGGGGCCAACGTCCTGACTTTC CASSLDRAGANVLTF
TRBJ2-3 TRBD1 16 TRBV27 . TGTGCCAGCAGTCCCAAGGGACAGCCAAGCACAGATACGCAGTATTTT CASSPKGQPSTDTQYF
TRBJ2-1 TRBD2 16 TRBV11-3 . TGTGCCAGCAGCTCGGGACTAGCGGGAGCATACAATGAGCAGTTCTTC CASSSGLAGAYNEQFF
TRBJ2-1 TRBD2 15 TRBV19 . TGTGCCAGTACCGCGGGACTAGCGTCCTACAATGAGCAGTTCTTC CASTAGLASYNEQFF
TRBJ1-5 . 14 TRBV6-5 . TGTGCCAGCAGGATCAACGGTGTGAGTCAGCCCCAGCATTTT CASRINGVSQPQHF
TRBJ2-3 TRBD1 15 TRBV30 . TGTGCCTGGAGTGCCGGGACAGGGCCGACAGATACGCAGTATTTT CAWSAGTGPTDTQYF
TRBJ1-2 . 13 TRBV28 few TGTGCCAGCAGTCTTACAGAGTACTATGGCTACACCTTC CASSLTEYYGYTF
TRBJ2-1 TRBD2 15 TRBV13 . TGTGCCAGCAGCTTAGGAATAGCGGGAGGTAATGAGCAGTTCTTC CASSLGIAGGNEQFF
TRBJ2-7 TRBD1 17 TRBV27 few TGTGCCAGCAGTTTACGACCGACAGGGACCCGCTCCTACGAGCAGTACTTC CASSLRPTGTRSYEQYF
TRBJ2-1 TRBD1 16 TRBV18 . TGTGCCAGCTCACCACCGTCGGGACAGGGAAGGGGTGAGCAGTTCTTC CASSPPSGQGRGEQFF
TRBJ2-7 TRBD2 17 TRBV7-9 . TGTGCCAGCAGCCTCTACTGGGATAGCGGGAGGACCTACGAGCAGTACTTC CASSLYWDSGRTYEQYF
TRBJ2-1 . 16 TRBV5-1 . TGCGCCAGCAGCTTGGGGGGACAACCGGAATACAATGAGCAGTTCTTC CASSLGGQPEYNEQFF
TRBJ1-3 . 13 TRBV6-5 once TGTGCCAGCAGAGGGACACCGGGAAACACCATATATTTT CASRGTPGNTIYF
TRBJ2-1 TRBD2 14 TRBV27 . TGTGCCAGCAGTTTAGCGGGAGTACAGTATGAGCAGTTCTTC CASSLAGVQYEQFF
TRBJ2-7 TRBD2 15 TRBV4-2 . TGTGCCAGCAGCCAAGATCAAGCGGGGTTCAACGAGCAGTACTTC CASSQDQAGFNEQYF
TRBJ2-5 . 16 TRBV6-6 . TGTGCCAGCAGTTACCCCTCAATACTCGGGGGAGAGACCCAGTACTTC CASSYPSILGGETQYF
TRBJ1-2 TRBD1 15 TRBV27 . TGTGCCAGCAGCTCTGGACAGGATATCCCCTATGGCTACACCTTC CASSSGQDIPYGYTF
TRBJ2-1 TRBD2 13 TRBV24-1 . TGTGCCACCTCGGGGGGGGGAGTCAATGAGCAGTTCTTC CATSGGGVNEQFF
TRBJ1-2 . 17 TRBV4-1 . TGCGCCAGCAGCCCCCTAGGTTCAGGACAGTCTAACTATGGCTACACCTTC CASSPLGSGQSNYGYTF
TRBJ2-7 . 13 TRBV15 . TGTGCCACCAGCAGAGATTCCAGTTACGAGCAGTACTTC CATSRDSSYEQYF
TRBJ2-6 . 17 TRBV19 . TGTGCCAGTAACAATGGGGCAGGGGGGACTGGGGCCAACGTCCTGACTTTC CASNNGAGGTGANVLTF
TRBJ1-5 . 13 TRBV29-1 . TGCAGCGTTGCTCCAGGGGGCAATCAGCCCCAGCATTTT CSVAPGGNQPQHF
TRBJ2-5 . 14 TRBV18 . TGTGCCAGCTCACCCCGGAGGTCCCAAGAGACCCAGTACTTC CASSPRRSQETQYF